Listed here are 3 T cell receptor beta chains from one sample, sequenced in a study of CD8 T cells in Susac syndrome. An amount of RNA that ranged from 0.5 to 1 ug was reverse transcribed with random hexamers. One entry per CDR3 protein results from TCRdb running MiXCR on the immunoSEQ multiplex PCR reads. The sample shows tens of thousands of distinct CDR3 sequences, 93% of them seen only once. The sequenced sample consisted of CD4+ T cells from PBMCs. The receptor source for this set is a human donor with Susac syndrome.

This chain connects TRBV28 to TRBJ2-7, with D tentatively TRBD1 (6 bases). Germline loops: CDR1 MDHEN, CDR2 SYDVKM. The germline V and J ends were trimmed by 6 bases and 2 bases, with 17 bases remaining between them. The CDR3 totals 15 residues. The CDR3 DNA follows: TGTGCCAGCAGCCCCTGGACAGCCGCAACCTACGAGCAGTACTTC. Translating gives CASSPWTAATYEQYF.

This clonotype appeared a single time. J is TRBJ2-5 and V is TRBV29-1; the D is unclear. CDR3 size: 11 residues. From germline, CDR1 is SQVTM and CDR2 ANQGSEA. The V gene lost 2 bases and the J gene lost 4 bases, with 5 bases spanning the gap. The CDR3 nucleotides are TGCAGCGTTGAATCGCTAGAGACCCAGTACTTC. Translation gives CSVESLETQYF.

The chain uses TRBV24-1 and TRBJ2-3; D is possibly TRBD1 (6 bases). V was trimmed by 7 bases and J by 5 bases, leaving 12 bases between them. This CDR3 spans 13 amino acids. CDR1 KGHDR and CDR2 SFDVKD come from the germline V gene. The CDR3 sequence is CATSRGFQDTQYF. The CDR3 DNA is TGTGCCACCAGCAGGGGTTTTCAAGATACGCAGTATTTT.